Listed here are 4 T cell receptor beta chains from one sample, sequenced in a study of human T cells and chemical hapten exposure. From the RACE reads, TCRdb called clonotypes with MiXCR, one entry per CDR3 protein. The sample records some 42,000 distinct CDR3 sequences, more than 8.5% being singletons. Time point described: patch test 2, 6 weeks after DPC sensitization. Stated treatment: therapeutic diphenylcyclopropenone sensitization with weekly scalp DPC. Sequencing was performed on whole blood, taken in connection with sensitization to the hapten diphenylcyclopropenone (DPC). The receptors shown here come from a woman aged 40 to 55 with alopecia areata. Some clones in this sample may be carry-over from other donors' samples.

This clonotype was picked up many times. The chain combines TRBV19 with TRBJ1-5; perhaps TRBD1 as D (5 bases). The CDR3 has 15 amino acids. CDR1 LNHDA and CDR2 SQIVND come from the germline V gene (reference sequence). Trimming left V 7 bases short and J 0 bases short, with 13 bases between. CDR3 residues: CASTVQGGSNQPQHF. The CDR3, as DNA: TGTGCCAGTACTGTCCAGGGTGGTAGCAATCAGCCCCAGCATTTT.

In its sample, this clonotype was seen many times. This rearrangement joins TRBV7-8 to TRBJ1-5, with D possibly TRBD1 on 5 matching bases. V lost 5 bases and J lost 3, with 14 bases in between. Germline V gives CDR1 SGHVS, CDR2 FQNEAQ. The CDR3 runs to 15 residues. CDR3 loop: CASSPPGPTNQPQHF. The CDR3 region has the DNA TGTGCCAGCAGCCCCCCGGGACCTACCAATCAGCCCCAGCATTTT.

This clonotype showed up many times. The V gene is TRBV20-1, the J gene TRBJ1-6; no firm D call. The germline V gene has CDR1 DFQATT and CDR2 SNEGSKA (reference sequence). The CDR3 totals 12 residues. The ends were cut back, 1 base at V and 10 bases at J, with 8 bases in the middle. The CDR3 region has the DNA TGCAGTGCTAGAGCGTCGGGATCACCCCTCCACTTT. Amino acids: CSARASGSPLHF.

This clonotype has at least ten counts. J is TRBJ2-2 and V is TRBV6-1, with 14 bases aligning to TRBD2. The CDR3 is made up of 19 amino acids. Germline V CDR1 and CDR2: MNHNS, SASEGT. V lost 4 bases to trimming and J lost 2 bases; unmatched junction nucleotides: 9. Here the CDR3 reads CASSGSRTSGGINTGELFF. The CDR3 DNA follows: TGTGCCAGCAGTGGATCCCGGACTAGCGGGGGGATCAACACCGGGGAGCTGTTTTTT.